This TCR beta chain was identified in a study of regulatory T cells in long-lasting Graves disease. This clonotype was counted at least ten times. What it binds is unknown. Study-level points and caveats: Reduced TCR diversity was observed in persistent Graves' patients versus newly diagnosed patients.

This CDR3 region has 16 residues. Per the germline V gene, CDR1 is SGHRS and CDR2 is YFSETQ. V lost 4 bases and J lost 7; bases outside the gene matches: 16. CDR3 regions were amplified by Arm-PCR using iRepertoire HTBI primers to build TCR beta libraries. TCRdb reanalysed the multiplex PCR reads using MiXCR and keeps one entry per CDR3 protein. The sample holds over 500,000 distinct CDR3 sequences, 15% to 20% seen once. Stated time point: newly diagnosed GD, antithyroid drugs for less than 3 months. The TCR library was made from RNA extracted from PBMCs. An approximately 9-milliliter sample of peripheral blood was drawn into EDTA tubes. The sample was also reused in another study, on T cells in Graves' hyperthyroidism and ophthalmopathy. That source notes: The patients, who ranged from 18 to 65 in age, presented with newly diagnosed hyperthyroidism lasting under 2 months.

The chain joins TRBV5-1 to TRBJ2-7, with 8 bases that match TRBD1. This sequence was found in a woman between 25 and 40 years old with Graves disease. The material sequenced was peripheral blood mononuclear cells (PBMCs), taken at new diagnosis, from a patient treated with antithyroid drugs. CDR3 region: CASSQPGQVRREEQYF. CDR3 nucleotide sequence: TGCGCCAGCAGCCAACCGGGACAGGTGCGCCGAGAGGAGCAGTACTTC.